This entry lists 9 T cell receptor beta chains sequenced from one sample in a study of T cell repertoires in cytomegalovirus infection. In TCRdb, the reads were re-called with MiXCR into one record per CDR3 protein. The sample shows some 320,000 distinct CDR3 sequences, over 7.5% of them seen only once. Sequencing was performed on PBMCs. These receptors all stem from a human donor in good health (CMV status not recorded). Some clones in this sample may be carry-over from other donors' samples.

In this sample, this clonotype turned up a few times. The CDR3 sequence is CASSLAGVTETQYF. CDR3 bases: TGTGCCAGCAGCTTAGCGGGAGTCACAGAGACCCAGTACTTC. The V call is TRBV7-8, the J call TRBJ2-5; tentatively, D is TRBD2 (5 bases). The V end lost 0 bases, the J end lost 4 bases, and 9 bases lay between the germline ends. Germline loops: CDR1 SGHVS, CDR2 FQNEAQ. CDR3 length equals 14 residues.

This clonotype occurred many times. The rearrangement uses TRBV4-3 and TRBJ1-1; 9 bases match TRBD1. Germline V gives CDR1 LGHNA, CDR2 YSLEER. J gave up 3 bases and V 1 base, and 3 bases lay outside the gene matches. The CDR3 sequence is 15 residues long. The CDR3 DNA is TGCGCCAGCAGCCAAGGACAGGGGGATTACACTGAAGCTTTCTTT. It codes for CASSQGQGDYTEAFF.

This clonotype was recorded at least ten times. The chain has TRBV7-2 and TRBJ1-2; 10 bases line up with TRBD1. The junction had 21 bases not matched to a gene; V was cut back by 5 bases and J by 6 bases. Germline V gives CDR1 SGHTA, CDR2 FQGNSA. The CDR3 runs to 19 residues. The CDR3 DNA is TGTGCCAGCAGCCGAATTAGGTTTCCCGGGACAGGGGATAGAGATGGCTACACCTTC. Amino acids: CASSRIRFPGTGDRDGYTF.

In its sample, this clonotype was seen a few times. The CDR3 reads CASSPTGGGKQFF. The CDR3, as DNA: TGTGCCAGCAGCCCCACAGGGGGCGGGAAGCAGTTCTTC. The chain carries TRBV28 and TRBJ2-1, with 9 bases fitting TRBD1. The J segment lost 11 bases and the V segment lost 6 bases, leaving 8 bases of the junction unmatched. CDR3 size: 13 residues. The germline gives CDR1 MDHEN, CDR2 SYDVKM.

This clonotype was detected only a few times. The rearrangement joins TRBV7-2 to TRBJ2-3; D unresolved. V gave up 8 bases and J gave up 0 bases, with 9 bases separating them. The CDR3 is made up of 13 amino acids. In germline, CDR1 is SGHTA, CDR2 FQGNSA. The DNA for the CDR3 is TGTGCCAGCGGACCCTACAGCACAGATACGCAGTATTTT. Protein product: CASGPYSTDTQYF.

The genes are TRBV6-2 or TRBV6-3 and TRBJ2-1; 10 bases line up with TRBD2. The V gene end was trimmed by 4 bases and the J gene end by 5 bases; junction bases not matched to a gene: 11. Germline V lookup: CDR1 MNHEY, CDR2 SVGEGT. The CDR3 is 17 amino acids. The chain's CDR3 is CASSSQYSGRTDNEQFF. The CDR3 DNA follows: TGTGCCAGCAGTTCCCAATATAGCGGGAGGACCGACAATGAGCAGTTCTTC.

With regard to this clonotype: Being one base from a much bigger clone, this may be a read error. The rearrangement joins TRBV27 to TRBJ2-3, with D uncertain. The germline V gene has CDR1 MNHEY and CDR2 SMNVEV (reference sequence). The CDR3 consists of 14 residues. DNA for the CDR3: TGTGCCAGCAGTTTATCAGCCAGCACAGATACGCAGTCTTTT. It translates to CASSLSASTDTQSF.

The V and J genes are TRBV12-3 or TRBV12-4 and TRBJ2-3; D may match TRBD1 or TRBD2 (5 bases each). The CDR3 is made up of 14 amino acids. V lost 5 bases, J lost 9 bases, and 18 bases lay in between. The chain's CDR3 is CASSIGTTSPTQYF. The DNA of the CDR3 is TGTGCCAGCAGTATCGGGACCACTTCTCCCACGCAGTATTTT.

V is TRBV6-4 and J is TRBJ2-3; 7 bases fit TRBD2. J lost 1 base, V lost 3 bases, and 7 bases had no gene match. The CDR3 is made up of 16 amino acids. CDR1 is MRHNA and CDR2 is SNTAGT in the germline V gene. The CDR3 DNA sequence: TGTGCCAGCAGTGAGGTTGCGCTAGCGGGCACAGATACGCAGTATTTT. Translating it yields CASSEVALAGTDTQYF.